Presented here are 29 T cell receptor beta chains from one specimen sequenced in a study of blood T cell repertoires in COVID-19. Method: immunoSEQ multiplex PCR; TCRdb's copy keeps in-frame clones and lacks some. The sample lists about 280,000 clones, over 75% seen once, with less than 6.5% in the top ten. Sequencing was performed on peripheral blood. The receptors originated from a man aged 45-65 years with active or convalescent COVID-19.

The chain uses TRBV18 and TRBJ1-2; no clear D. Germline V gives CDR1 KGHSH, CDR2 LQKENI. The V end lost 0 bases, the J end lost 8 bases, and 16 bases lay between the germline ends. This CDR3 has 15 amino acids. The CDR3 DNA sequence: TGTGCCAGCTCACCACCGGCCGGAATCTCGGGAGGCTACACCTTC. Encoded protein: CASSPPAGISGGYTF. The full variable domain, with the rest looked up from reference TRBV18 and TRBJ1-2, is NAGVMQNPRHLVRRRGQEARLRCSPMKGHSHVYWYRQLPEEGLKFMVYLQKENIIDESGMPKERFSAEFPKEGPSILRIQQVVRGDSAAYFCASSPPAGISGGYTFGSGTRLTVV.

V and J are TRBV4-1 and TRBJ2-1; 13 bases align to TRBD2. V dropped 6 bases and J dropped 8; count of bases not matched to a gene: 10. CDR3 length: 16 residues. CDR1 and CDR2 (germline): MGHRA, YSYEKL. Written as DNA, the CDR3 is TGCGCCAGCAGTCAGGAGGGACTAGCGGGATTGGATGAGCAGTTCTTC. Its translation is CASSQEGLAGLDEQFF.

The gene calls are TRBV4-1 and TRBJ1-1, with TRBD1 matching over 7 bases. This CDR3 spans 16 amino acids. Germline V gene lookup returns CDR1 MGHRA and CDR2 YSYEKL. With 0 bases clipped from V and 0 bases from J, the junction kept 4 bases outside the gene matches. The CDR3 region is CASSQDRQGLNTEAFF. CDR3 nucleotide sequence: TGCGCCAGCAGCCAAGACAGACAGGGCCTGAACACTGAAGCTTTCTTT.

This clone was seen only once. The rearrangement uses TRBV7-8 and TRBJ2-2, with TRBD2 matching over 8 bases. There are 16 residues in the CDR3. V lost 2 bases to trimming and J lost 6 bases; unmatched junction nucleotides: 8. Germline V lookup: CDR1 SGHVS, CDR2 FQNEAQ. Written as DNA, the CDR3 is TGTGCCAGCAGCTTACGTGCGGGAGGCATAGCCGGGGAGCTGTTTTTT. It codes for CASSLRAGGIAGELFF.

The V and J genes are TRBV7-8 and TRBJ2-5; D ambiguous. V was trimmed by 5 bases and J by 2 bases, leaving 15 bases between them. The CDR3 runs to 15 residues. The germline CDR1 and CDR2 sequences are SGHVS and FQNEAQ. The CDR3 DNA is TGTGCCAGCAGCAACATGACTCTCGTACAAGAGACCCAGTACTTC. Protein: CASSNMTLVQETQYF.

V and J are TRBV6-5 and TRBJ2-7, with 10 bases aligning to TRBD2. Germline loops: CDR1 MNHEY, CDR2 SVGAGI. The CDR3 sequence is 13 residues long. V lost 8 bases and J lost 2; bases outside the gene matches: 3. CDR3 DNA: TGTGCCAGCGAAGGACTAGCGGCCTACGAGCAGTACTTC. It specifies CASEGLAAYEQYF.

The CDR3 loop reads CASSQEVGELFF. The CDR3 DNA reads TGCGCCAGCAGCCAGGAGGTAGGGGAGCTGTTTTTT. This chain uses TRBV5-1 with TRBJ2-2; the D gene is possibly TRBD2 (5 bases). The CDR3 has 12 amino acids. Germline-derived CDR1 and CDR2 are SGHRS and YFSETQ. The germline V and J ends were trimmed by 4 bases and 8 bases, with 9 bases remaining between them.

V is TRBV4-2 and J is TRBJ2-1, with D possibly being TRBD2 (7 bases). CDR3 size: 16 residues. Germline values: CDR1 LGHNA, CDR2 YNFKEQ. V lost 0 bases to trimming and J lost 8 bases, with 17 bases between them. Written as DNA, the CDR3 is TGTGCCAGCAGCCAAGAGCGGGTGGGGGGGCTATATGAGCAGTTCTTC. Residues: CASSQERVGGLYEQFF.

This chain links TRBV6-7 with TRBJ2-1, with 9 bases fitting TRBD2. TRBV6-7 is filed as an ORF, its function uncertain. V shed 4 bases and J 2 bases; nucleotides not matched to a gene: 9. CDR3 size: 17 residues. The CDR3 spells CASSLSSGRLTYNEQFF. The CDR3 DNA sequence: TGTGCCAGCAGTTTATCAAGCGGGAGGCTCACCTACAATGAGCAGTTCTTC.

There are many counts of this clone. This chain uses TRBV11-2 with TRBJ2-5; D is perhaps TRBD2 (5 bases). CDR1 SGHAT and CDR2 FQNNGV come from the germline V gene. Trimming cost V 5 bases and J 1 base, with 14 bases left between them. The CDR3 covers 15 residues. The CDR3 DNA reads as TGTGCCAGCAGCACGAGGAGGACGATCCAAGAGACCCAGTACTTC. This sequence encodes CASSTRRTIQETQYF.

This clone appeared once. This chain uses TRBV12-3 or TRBV12-4 with TRBJ2-2; no firm D call. V lost 6 bases and J 5 bases, leaving 4 bases between the germline ends. The CDR3 is made up of 11 amino acids. CDR3 nucleotides: TGTGCCAGCAGCGGGACCGGGGAGCTGTTTTTT. Translation gives CASSGTGELFF.

The chain links TRBV10-3 to TRBJ2-3; D is possibly TRBD2 (6 bases). V dropped 2 bases and J dropped 0 bases, with 15 bases sitting between them. The CDR3 extends over 17 amino acids. The germline gives CDR1 ENHRY, CDR2 SYGVKD. The CDR3 is CAISEPSSDSSTDTQYF. The DNA of the CDR3 is TGTGCCATCAGTGAGCCCTCTAGCGACTCAAGCACAGATACGCAGTATTTT.

The J gene is TRBJ1-1, the V gene TRBV6-2 or TRBV6-3, with a possible D match to TRBD1 (5 bases). Trimming stripped 2 bases from V and 3 bases from J, with 10 bases between. The CDR3 runs 14 residues. The germline V gene has CDR1 MNHEY and CDR2 SVGEGT. The CDR3 here is CASSYPQGYTEAFF. The CDR3 DNA reads as TGTGCCAGCAGTTACCCCCAGGGTTACACTGAAGCTTTCTTT.

The CDR3 nucleotides read TGTGCCAGCAGCTTTGGTACGGGACAGGGGGCTTCTAATGAAAAACTGTTTTTT. The encoded protein is CASSFGTGQGASNEKLFF. The chain joins TRBV5-6 to TRBJ1-4; TRBD1 aligns across 12 bases. Per germline, CDR1 SGHDT and CDR2 YYEEEE. The CDR3 is 18 residues long. V lost 2 bases and J lost 3; bases outside the gene matches: 8.

The V gene is TRBV6-8, the J gene TRBJ2-7; D remains ambiguous. The CDR3 sequence is 14 residues long. Per germline, CDR1 MNHGY and CDR2 SAAAGT. Deletions cut 6 bases from V and 0 bases from J, with 12 bases between. The CDR3 sequence is CASRAQCVSYEQYF. CDR3 DNA: TGTGCCAGCAGGGCCCAGTGTGTCTCCTACGAGCAGTACTTC.

This rearrangement joins TRBV6-5 to TRBJ1-3; 8 bases are shared with TRBD1. The CDR3 has 14 amino acids. In germline, CDR1 is MNHEY, CDR2 SVGAGI. V was clipped by 6 bases and J by 4 bases; unmatched bases: 5. The CDR3 region is CASRATGAGNTIYF. The DNA of the CDR3 is TGTGCCAGCAGGGCGACAGGGGCGGGAAACACCATATATTTT.

The gene calls are TRBV7-3 and TRBJ1-6; a weak D match, TRBD1 (5 bases). Deletions cut 0 bases from V and 8 bases from J, with 11 bases between. The germline V gene encodes CDR1 SGHTA and CDR2 FQGTGA. The CDR3 has 15 residues. DNA for the CDR3: TGTGCCAGCAGCTTAACGACCGCAGGGTATTCACCCCTCCACTTT. This gives the protein CASSLTTAGYSPLHF. The full variable domain, with the rest looked up from reference TRBV7-3 and TRBJ1-6, is GAGVSQTPSNKVTEKGKYVELRCDPISGHTALYWYRQSLGQGPEFLIYFQGTGAADDSGLPNDRFFAVRPEGSVSTLKIQRTERGDSAVYLCASSLTTAGYSPLHFGNGTRLTVT.

The gene calls are TRBV6-5 and TRBJ2-3; 15 bases line up with TRBD2. Per the germline V gene, CDR1 is MNHEY and CDR2 is SVGAGI. V lost 2 bases and J lost 5; bases outside the gene matches: 2. This CDR3 has 16 amino acids. In DNA form, the CDR3 reads TGTGCCAGCAGTTACATGGGACTAGCGGGAGGAGATACGCAGTATTTT. It is translated as CASSYMGLAGGDTQYF.

This chain joins TRBV23-1 and TRBJ1-5, with D unresolved. TRBV23-1 is placed among ORFs of uncertain function. Deletions cut 4 bases from V and 0 bases from J, with 13 bases between. CDR3 size: 16 residues. CDR3 in amino acids: CASSRGGSNSNQPQHF. CDR3 in DNA: TGCGCCAGCAGTCGGGGAGGCAGCAATAGCAATCAGCCCCAGCATTTT.

V usage is TRBV28 and J usage is TRBJ1-4; weak D call: TRBD1 (6 bases). The CDR3 has 14 amino acids. Germline V lookup: CDR1 MDHEN, CDR2 SYDVKM. V lost 6 bases to trimming and J lost 8 bases, with 16 bases between them. For the CDR3, the DNA is TGTGCCAGCAGCCAAGGGGGGGTTAAAGAAAAACTGTTTTTT. The encoded protein is CASSQGGVKEKLFF.

A remark on this clone: Relative to the germline gene, one junction end is altered; a read error may explain this. The chain carries TRBV12-3 or TRBV12-4 and TRBJ2-7, with D hard to call. The length of the CDR3 is 11 residues. The CDR3 DNA sequence: TGTGCCAGCGGTTTCTCGGACGAGCAGTACTTC. Its translation is CASGFSDEQYF.

This rearrangement joins TRBV6-2 or TRBV6-3 to TRBJ1-5; D is perhaps TRBD1 (6 bases). CDR1 MNHEY and CDR2 SVGEGT come from the germline V gene. V was cut by 6 bases and J by 1 base, with 10 bases left in between. There are 14 residues in the CDR3. CDR3 sequence (DNA): TGTGCCAGCAGCCAGGGGTACAGCAATCAGCCCCAGCATTTT. Its translation: CASSQGYSNQPQHF.

The rearrangement joins TRBV30 to TRBJ1-3; 9 nucleotides agree with TRBD1. Germline-derived CDR1 and CDR2 are GTSNPN and SVGIG (reference sequence). J gave up 7 bases and V 0 bases, and 10 bases lay outside the gene matches. The CDR3 has 16 amino acids. CDR3 sequence (DNA): TGTGCCTGGAGTGTGCCCCGGGGACAGGGTTTCAACACCATATATTTT. Translated: CAWSVPRGQGFNTIYF. Full variable domain (rest looked up from reference TRBV30 and TRBJ1-3): SQTIHQWPATLVQPVGSPLSLECTVEGTSNPNLYWYRQAAGRGLQLLFYSVGIGQISSEVPQNLSASRPQDRQFILSSKKLLLSDSGFYLCAWSVPRGQGFNTIYFGEGSWLTVV.

This clone was picked up a small number of times. The chain has TRBV5-6 and TRBJ2-1; weak D call: TRBD2 (6 bases). Trimming cost V 4 bases and J 1 base, with 15 bases left between them. Per germline, CDR1 SGHDT and CDR2 YYEEEE. CDR3 length: 16 amino acids. CDR3 in amino acids: CASSRTVAESYNEQFF. CDR3 in DNA: TGTGCCAGCAGCCGGACCGTAGCGGAGTCCTACAATGAGCAGTTCTTC. Full variable domain (remainder filled in from reference TRBV5-6 and TRBJ2-1): DAGVTQSPTHLIKTRGQQVTLRCSPKSGHDTVSWYQQALGQGPQFIFQYYEEEERQRGNFPDRFSGHQFPNYSSELNVNALLLGDSALYLCASSRTVAESYNEQFFGPGTRLTVL.

This sequence joins TRBV9 and TRBJ2-3; D is possibly TRBD1 (5 bases). Germline V CDR1 and CDR2: SGDLS, YYNGEE. The CDR3 runs to 15 residues. Trimming left V 2 bases short and J 4 bases short, with 14 bases between. CDR3 in amino acids: CASSVRDSTPDTQYF. CDR3 sequence (DNA): TGTGCCAGCAGCGTCAGGGATTCGACCCCAGATACGCAGTATTTT.

The genes are TRBV6-6 and TRBJ1-4, with 10 bases aligning to TRBD1. Germline V lookup: CDR1 MNHNY, CDR2 SVGAGI (reference sequence). The CDR3 extends over 15 amino acids. The junction had 10 bases not matched to a gene; V was cut back by 8 bases and J by 7 bases. CDR3 region: CASQGDGTGAEKLFF. CDR3 DNA: TGTGCCAGCCAGGGCGATGGGACAGGGGCTGAAAAACTGTTTTTT.

The sample holds a few counts of this clone. The chain joins TRBV15 to TRBJ1-2, with D possibly matching TRBD1 (6 bases). The germline V and J ends were trimmed by 0 bases and 8 bases, with 13 bases remaining between them. This CDR3 has 14 residues. In germline, CDR1 is LNHNV, CDR2 YYDKDF (reference sequence). The CDR3 DNA reads as TGTGCCACCAGCAGAGATCCAGGGGATAACGGCTACACCTTC. Translated, it gives CATSRDPGDNGYTF.

There are a few counts of this clone. The V call is TRBV18, the J call TRBJ2-3, with D tentatively TRBD1 (5 bases). CDR3 size: 15 residues. Trimming pared 2 bases from V and 6 bases from J, leaving 15 bases between. Germline lookup yields CDR1 KGHSH and CDR2 LQKENI. The CDR3 sequence is CASSPFLNSGDTQYF. The CDR3 coding sequence is TGTGCCAGCTCACCATTTCTCAATTCAGGGGATACGCAGTATTTT. Using reference TRBV18 and TRBJ2-3 for the parts outside the CDR3, the full variable domain is NAGVMQNPRHLVRRRGQEARLRCSPMKGHSHVYWYRQLPEEGLKFMVYLQKENIIDESGMPKERFSAEFPKEGPSILRIQQVVRGDSAAYFCASSPFLNSGDTQYFGPGTRLTVL.

This sequence joins TRBV11-2 and TRBJ2-1, with 10 bases identical to TRBD2. Trimming at V came to 3 bases and at J to 8 bases, leaving 16 bases not matched to a gene. CDR1 is SGHAT, CDR2 FQNNGV, per germline. There are 18 residues in the CDR3. The DNA of the CDR3 is TGTGCCAGCAGCTTCACATTCGGGGCTAGCGGGAGTGTCGATGAGCAGTTCTTC. Its translation: CASSFTFGASGSVDEQFF. Full variable domain (remainder filled in from reference TRBV11-2 and TRBJ2-1): EAGVAQSPRYKIIEKRQSVAFWCNPISGHATLYWYQQILGQGPKLLIQFQNNGVVDDSQLPKDRFSAERLKGVDSTLKIQPAKLEDSAVYLCASSFTFGASGSVDEQFFGPGTRLTVL.